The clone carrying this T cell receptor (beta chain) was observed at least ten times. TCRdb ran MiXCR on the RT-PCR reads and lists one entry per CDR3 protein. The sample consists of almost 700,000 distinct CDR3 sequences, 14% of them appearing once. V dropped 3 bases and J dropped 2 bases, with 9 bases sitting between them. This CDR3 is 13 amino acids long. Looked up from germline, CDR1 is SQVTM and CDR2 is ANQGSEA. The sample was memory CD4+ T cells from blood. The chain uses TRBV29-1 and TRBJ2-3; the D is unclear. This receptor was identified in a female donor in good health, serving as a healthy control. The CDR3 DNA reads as TGCAGCGTTGATACCCGATTCACAGATACGCAGTATTTT. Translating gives CSVDTRFTDTQYF.